The 23 T cell receptor beta chains below were found in one sample sequenced in a study of T cell repertoires in cytomegalovirus infection. Each CDR3 protein is one row after TCRdb ran MiXCR on the reads. The data contain a few hundred thousand distinct CDR3 sequences, 17% of them seen just once; the ten biggest clones take up about 12%. Sequences were obtained from PBMCs. The source of these receptors is a human donor in good health (CMV status not recorded). Some clones in this sample may be carry-over from other donors' samples.

This clonotype was seen at least ten times. CDR3: CASSLVYSARTGELFF. CDR3 DNA: TGTGCCAGCAGCTTAGTCTACTCCGCTAGAACCGGGGAGCTGTTTTTT. This sequence joins TRBV7-2 and TRBJ2-2; D gene unclear. The germline V and J ends were trimmed by 1 base and 5 bases, with 14 bases remaining between them. Germline assignment: CDR1 SGHTA and CDR2 FQGNSA. This CDR3 has 16 residues.

J is TRBJ2-5 and V is TRBV7-2, with a tentative D call TRBD2 (6 bases). With 2 bases removed from V and 0 bases from J, the gap between germline ends came to 13 bases. Germline V gene sequence: CDR1 SGHTA, CDR2 FQGNSA. The CDR3 length is 16 residues. CDR3 region: CASSLTGGVYQETQYF. CDR3 DNA: TGTGCCAGCAGCTTAACAGGCGGGGTGTACCAAGAGACCCAGTACTTC.

This clonotype has at least ten counts. The chain couples TRBV7-2 to TRBJ2-7; D ambiguous. V was shortened by 5 bases and J by 4 bases, with 6 bases between the two germline ends. The CDR3 loop spans 11 amino acids. CDR1 SGHTA and CDR2 FQGNSA come from the germline V gene. The CDR3 DNA is TGTGCCAGCAGCCGCCGGTACGAGCAGTACTTC. It specifies CASSRRYEQYF.

V usage is TRBV20-1 and J usage is TRBJ1-5, with D unclear. The germline CDR1 and CDR2 sequences are DFQATT and SNEGSKA (reference sequence). V was trimmed by 0 bases and J by 9 bases, leaving 21 bases between them. The CDR3 totals 16 residues. In nucleotides, the CDR3 is TGCAGTGCTAGAGAAGGCGCGGACGGAGGATTTTGGCCCCAGCATTTT. Translating gives CSAREGADGGFWPQHF.

This clonotype was seen a few times. This rearrangement joins TRBV20-1 to TRBJ2-2, with 8 bases fitting TRBD2. CDR3 length: 16 residues. Germline V gene data show CDR1 as DFQATT and CDR2 as SNEGSKA (reference sequence). V lost 4 bases to trimming and J lost 4 bases; unmatched junction nucleotides: 11. The chain's CDR3 is CSATTPTSGLTGELFF. The CDR3 DNA sequence: TGCAGTGCTACCACCCCAACTAGCGGACTCACCGGGGAGCTGTTTTTT.

CDR3 sequence reads: CAITPVKGTAFF. The CDR3, as DNA: TGTGCCATTACCCCTGTGAAGGGAACAGCTTTCTTT. The chain couples TRBV12-3 or TRBV12-4 to TRBJ1-1; no reliable D call. V lost 10 bases, J lost 10 bases, and 19 bases lay in between. This CDR3 spans 12 amino acids.

This clonotype has just a few counts. CDR3 sequence reads: CASSFSARDTDTQYF. In nucleotides, the CDR3 is TGTGCCAGCAGTTTCTCCGCCAGGGATACAGATACGCAGTATTTT. The chain employs TRBV28 and TRBJ2-3; D is perhaps TRBD1 (5 bases). CDR1 MDHEN and CDR2 SYDVKM come from the germline V gene. Deletions cut 3 bases from V and 3 bases from J, with 13 bases between. This CDR3 comprises 15 residues.

This clonotype was counted a few times. J is TRBJ2-3 and V is TRBV9, with D maybe TRBD1 (6 bases). CDR3 size: 16 residues. V lost 4 bases and J 1 base, leaving 16 bases between the germline ends. Germline loops: CDR1 SGDLS, CDR2 YYNGEE. CDR3: CASSPRTDLRTDTQYF. The DNA for the CDR3 is TGTGCCAGCAGCCCGCGGACAGATCTCCGCACAGATACGCAGTATTTT.

There are many counts of this clonotype. This chain uses TRBV12-3 or TRBV12-4 with TRBJ2-7, with 7 bases fitting TRBD1. J gave up 9 bases and V 8 bases, and 10 bases lay outside the gene matches. The CDR3 consists of 12 residues. In nucleotides, the CDR3 is TGTGCCAGCGGCAGACAGGGATTCAGGCAGTACTTC. Translated: CASGRQGFRQYF.

This clonotype was observed a few times. Since the CDR3 does not end with the conserved phenylalanine or tryptophan, this likely comes from a read error. The DNA is omitted, as the CDR3 cannot be located on it reliably, and the CDR3 follows TCRdb's listing. This chain uses TRBV2 with TRBJ2-5. Germline V gene lookup returns CDR1 SNHLY and CDR2 FYNNEI. Termini included, the CDR3 measures 12 amino acids. CDR3 sequence reads: CASSDKGWPYPL.

This clonotype was seen a handful of times. V gene TRBV7-9 combines with J gene TRBJ2-6, with a possible D match to TRBD1 (6 bases). CDR3 length: 18 residues. V lost 5 bases to trimming and J lost 0 bases, with 17 bases between them. Germline V lookup: CDR1 SEHNR, CDR2 FQNEAQ (reference sequence). CDR3 residues: CASSTRRLTGSGANVLTF. The CDR3 DNA is TGTGCCAGCAGCACCCGACGATTGACAGGCTCTGGGGCCAACGTCCTGACTTTC.

This sequence joins TRBV7-9 and TRBJ1-1, with D perhaps TRBD1 (6 bases). Trimming left V 5 bases short and J 4 bases short, with 14 bases between. The CDR3 spans 14 residues. Per germline, CDR1 SEHNR and CDR2 FQNEAQ (reference sequence). CDR3 nucleotides: TGTGCCAGCAGCATTCAGGGGATAAGCACTGAAGCTTTCTTT. This gives the protein CASSIQGISTEAFF.

This clonotype was seen ten or more times. The CDR3 here is CASVDGGGQPQHF. The CDR3 region has the DNA TGTGCCAGCGTTGATGGGGGCGGTCAGCCCCAGCATTTT. V and J are TRBV7-2 and TRBJ1-5; possibly TRBD1 for D (6 bases). Germline loops: CDR1 SGHTA, CDR2 FQGNSA. Trimming stripped 8 bases from V and 6 bases from J, with 14 bases between. CDR3 length: 13 amino acids.

This clonotype was observed many times. The chain links TRBV7-2 to TRBJ1-3; no firm D call. This CDR3 is built from 13 residues. Trimming removed 5 bases at V and 1 base at J, with 6 bases between. Germline CDR1 reads SGHTA; CDR2 reads FQGNSA. The CDR3 here is CASSADSGNTIYF. As DNA, the CDR3 is TGTGCCAGCAGCGCAGATTCTGGAAACACCATATATTTT.

This clonotype was detected many times. The chain has TRBV7-6 and TRBJ1-4; 8 positions match TRBD1. Germline lookup yields CDR1 SGHVS and CDR2 FNYEAQ. Trimming cost V 5 bases and J 8 bases; bases outside gene matches: 7. The CDR3 runs to 14 residues. The CDR3 region is CASSTTGGGEKLFF. The CDR3 bases are TGTGCCAGCAGCACTACAGGGGGAGGGGAAAAACTGTTTTTT.

The chain recombines TRBV7-9 with TRBJ2-7; a weak D match, TRBD1 (6 bases). This CDR3 has 16 amino acids. The V gene lost 5 bases and the J gene lost 5 bases, with 22 bases spanning the gap. Germline lookup yields CDR1 SEHNR and CDR2 FQNEAQ (reference sequence). The CDR3 reads CASSIGQSVSSHEQYF. The CDR3 bases are TGTGCCAGCAGCATCGGACAGTCAGTATCGTCCCACGAGCAGTACTTC.

There are a few counts of this clonotype. V gene TRBV6-1 combines with J gene TRBJ2-2; D is undetermined. Germline assignment: CDR1 MNHNS and CDR2 SASEGT. The CDR3 extends over 15 amino acids. V dropped 3 bases and J dropped 6 bases, with 14 bases sitting between them. The CDR3: CASSEGIYRPGELFF. CDR3 in DNA: TGTGCCAGCAGTGAGGGAATCTATAGGCCCGGGGAGCTGTTTTTT.

The count of this clonotype is one. This sequence joins TRBV20-1 and TRBJ2-7; maybe TRBD1 (6 bases). Germline-derived CDR1 and CDR2 are DFQATT and SNEGSKA (reference sequence). Trimming removed 3 bases at V and 4 bases at J, with 19 bases between. The length of the CDR3 is 15 residues. Here the CDR3 reads CSARPGHRNEYEQYF. CDR3 bases: TGCAGTGCTAGGCCGGGACACCGGAATGAGTACGAGCAGTACTTC.

The chain combines TRBV12-3 or TRBV12-4 with TRBJ1-1; D gene unclear. V lost 8 bases and J lost 0, with 10 bases in between. The CDR3 loop spans 13 amino acids. The CDR3 DNA reads TGTGCCAGCGGGCGGACGGTGAACACTGAAGCTTTCTTT. It encodes CASGRTVNTEAFF.

This clonotype has ten or more counts. The CDR3 protein is CASSTGTGGNQPQHF. CDR3 in DNA: TGTGCCAGTAGTACCGGGACAGGGGGGAATCAGCCCCAGCATTTT. The rearrangement joins TRBV19 to TRBJ1-5; 11 bases agree with TRBD1. From germline, CDR1 is LNHDA and CDR2 SQIVND (reference sequence). The CDR3 sequence is 15 residues long. V shed 4 bases, J shed 4 bases, and the junction held 3 bases outside the gene matches.

This rearrangement joins TRBV20-1 to TRBJ2-1; D possibly corresponds to TRBD1 (5 bases). The germline V gene encodes CDR1 DFQATT and CDR2 SNEGSKA (reference sequence). V dropped 5 bases and J dropped 3 bases, with 11 bases sitting between them. The CDR3 consists of 13 residues. CDR3 protein: CSAETVNYNEQFF. The CDR3 DNA is TGCAGTGCTGAGACAGTAAACTACAATGAGCAGTTCTTC.

The chain couples TRBV20-1 to TRBJ1-4, with D perhaps TRBD1 (6 bases). Germline assignment: CDR1 DFQATT and CDR2 SNEGSKA (reference sequence). The CDR3 is 13 amino acids. V lost 6 bases, J lost 5 bases, and 13 bases lay in between. This CDR3 reads CSAKWGANEKLFF. DNA of the CDR3: TGCAGTGCCAAGTGGGGGGCCAATGAAAAACTGTTTTTT.

This clonotype appeared many times. J is TRBJ2-7 and V is TRBV12-3 or TRBV12-4; D call uncertain. V dropped 7 bases and J dropped 5 bases, with 15 bases sitting between them. CDR3 length equals 13 residues. CDR3 sequence reads: CASTRTPWDEQYF. The DNA for the CDR3 is TGTGCCAGCACCCGGACCCCCTGGGACGAGCAGTACTTC.